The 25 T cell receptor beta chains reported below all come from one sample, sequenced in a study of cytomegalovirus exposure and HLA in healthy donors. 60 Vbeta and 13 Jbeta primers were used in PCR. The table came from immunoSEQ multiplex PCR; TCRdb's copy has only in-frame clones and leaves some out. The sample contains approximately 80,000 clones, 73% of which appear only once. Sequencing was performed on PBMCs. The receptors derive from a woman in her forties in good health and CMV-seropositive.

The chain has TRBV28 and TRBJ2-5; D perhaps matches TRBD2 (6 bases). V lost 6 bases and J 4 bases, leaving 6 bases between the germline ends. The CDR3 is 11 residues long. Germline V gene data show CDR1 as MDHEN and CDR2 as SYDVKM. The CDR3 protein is CASRGGETQYF. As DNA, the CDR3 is TGTGCCAGCAGGGGAGGAGAGACCCAGTACTTC.

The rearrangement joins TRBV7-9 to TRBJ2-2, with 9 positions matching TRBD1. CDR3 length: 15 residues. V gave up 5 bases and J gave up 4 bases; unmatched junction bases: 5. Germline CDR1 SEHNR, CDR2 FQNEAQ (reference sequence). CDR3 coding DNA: TGTGCCAGCAGCATCCACAGGGGGCGCACCGGGGAGCTGTTTTTT. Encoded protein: CASSIHRGRTGELFF.

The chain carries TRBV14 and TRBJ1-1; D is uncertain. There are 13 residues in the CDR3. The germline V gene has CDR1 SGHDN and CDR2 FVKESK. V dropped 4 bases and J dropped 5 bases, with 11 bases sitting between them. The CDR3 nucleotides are TGTGCCAGCAGCCCCCAATCCTATACTGAAGCTTTCTTT. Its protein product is CASSPQSYTEAFF. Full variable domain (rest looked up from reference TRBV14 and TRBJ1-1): EAGVTQFPSHSVIEKGQTVTLRCDPISGHDNLYWYRRVMGKEIKFLLHFVKESKQDESGMPNNRFLAERTGGTYSTLKVQPAELEDSGVYFCASSPQSYTEAFFGQGTRLTVV.

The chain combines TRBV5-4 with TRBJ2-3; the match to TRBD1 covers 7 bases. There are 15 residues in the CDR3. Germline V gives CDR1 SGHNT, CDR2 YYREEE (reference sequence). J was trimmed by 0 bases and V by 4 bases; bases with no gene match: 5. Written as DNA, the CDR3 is TGTGCCAGCAGCAAACCGGGACAGAGCACAGATACGCAGTATTTT. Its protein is CASSKPGQSTDTQYF.

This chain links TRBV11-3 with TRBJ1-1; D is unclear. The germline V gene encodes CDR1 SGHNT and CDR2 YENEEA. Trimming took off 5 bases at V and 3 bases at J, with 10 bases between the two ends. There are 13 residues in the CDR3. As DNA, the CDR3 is TGTGCCAGCAGCCCCGGGAGGCACACTGAAGCTTTCTTT. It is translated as CASSPGRHTEAFF. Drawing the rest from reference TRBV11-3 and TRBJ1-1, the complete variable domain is EAGVVQSPRYKIIEKKQPVAFWCNPISGHNTLYWYLQNLGQGPELLIRYENEEAVDDSQLPKDRFSAERLKGVDSTLKIQPAELGDSAVYLCASSPGRHTEAFFGQGTRLTVV.

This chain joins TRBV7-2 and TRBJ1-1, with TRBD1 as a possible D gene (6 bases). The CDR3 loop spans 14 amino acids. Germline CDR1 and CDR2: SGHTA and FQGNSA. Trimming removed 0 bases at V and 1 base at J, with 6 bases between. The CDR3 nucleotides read TGTGCCAGCAGCTTAGCGACAGGGAACACTGAAGCTTTCTTT. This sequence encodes CASSLATGNTEAFF. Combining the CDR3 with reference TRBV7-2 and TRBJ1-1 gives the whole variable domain GAGVSQSPSNKVTEKGKDVELRCDPISGHTALYWYRQSLGQGLEFLIYFQGNSAPDKSGLPSDRFSAERTGGSVSTLTIQRTQQEDSAVYLCASSLATGNTEAFFGQGTRLTVV.

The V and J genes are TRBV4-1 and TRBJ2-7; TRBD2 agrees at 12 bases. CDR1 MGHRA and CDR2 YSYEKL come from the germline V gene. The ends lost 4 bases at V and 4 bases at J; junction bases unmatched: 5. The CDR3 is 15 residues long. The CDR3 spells CASSLGTSGLYEQYF. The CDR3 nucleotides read TGCGCCAGCAGCCTGGGGACTAGCGGGTTGTACGAGCAGTACTTC.

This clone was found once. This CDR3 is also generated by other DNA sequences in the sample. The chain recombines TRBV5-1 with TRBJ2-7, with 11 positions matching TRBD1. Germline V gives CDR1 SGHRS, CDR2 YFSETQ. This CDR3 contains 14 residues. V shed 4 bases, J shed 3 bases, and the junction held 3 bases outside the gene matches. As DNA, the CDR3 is TGCGCCAGCAGCCTGGGACAGGGGGGCTACGAGCAGTACTTC. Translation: CASSLGQGGYEQYF.

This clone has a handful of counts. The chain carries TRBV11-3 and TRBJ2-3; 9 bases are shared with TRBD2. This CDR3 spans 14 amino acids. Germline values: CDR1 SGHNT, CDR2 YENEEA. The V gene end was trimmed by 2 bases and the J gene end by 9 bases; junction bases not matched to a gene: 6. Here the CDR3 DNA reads TGTGCCAGCAGCTTAAGGGCGGGAGGGGAAACGCAGTATTTT. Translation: CASSLRAGGETQYF.

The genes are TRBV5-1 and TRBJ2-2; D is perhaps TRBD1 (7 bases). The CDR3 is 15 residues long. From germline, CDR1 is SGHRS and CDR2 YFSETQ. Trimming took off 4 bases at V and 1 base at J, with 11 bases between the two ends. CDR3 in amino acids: CASSPGGGNTGELFF. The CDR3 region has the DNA TGCGCCAGCAGCCCAGGGGGAGGGAACACCGGGGAGCTGTTTTTT.

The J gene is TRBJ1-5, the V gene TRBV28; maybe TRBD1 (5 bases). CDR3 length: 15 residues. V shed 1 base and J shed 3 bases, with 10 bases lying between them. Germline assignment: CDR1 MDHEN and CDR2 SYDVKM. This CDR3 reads CASSLYTTDNQPQHF. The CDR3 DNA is TGTGCCAGCAGTTTATACACGACAGACAATCAGCCCCAGCATTTT.

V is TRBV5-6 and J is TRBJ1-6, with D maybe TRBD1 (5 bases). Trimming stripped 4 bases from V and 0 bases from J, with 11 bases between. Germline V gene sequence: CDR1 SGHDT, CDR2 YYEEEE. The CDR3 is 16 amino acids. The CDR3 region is CASSRGPSSYNSPLHF. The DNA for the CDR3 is TGTGCCAGCAGCAGGGGCCCGAGCTCCTATAATTCACCCCTCCACTTT.

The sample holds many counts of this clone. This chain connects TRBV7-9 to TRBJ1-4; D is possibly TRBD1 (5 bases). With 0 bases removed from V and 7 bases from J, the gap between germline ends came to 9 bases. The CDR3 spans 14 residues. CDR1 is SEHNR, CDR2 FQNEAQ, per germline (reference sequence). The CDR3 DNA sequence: TGTGCCAGCAGCTTAGCCCAGGGAGGTGAAAAACTGTTTTTT. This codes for CASSLAQGGEKLFF.

The CDR3 loop reads CASSYGGQSNNEKLFF. The CDR3 nucleotides are TGTGCCAGCAGTTACGGCGGTCAGAGCAATAATGAAAAACTGTTTTTT. The chain employs TRBV6-6 and TRBJ1-4; no clear D. V lost 2 bases to trimming and J lost 4 bases, with 14 bases between them. Germline assignment: CDR1 MNHNY and CDR2 SVGAGI (reference sequence). The CDR3 has 16 amino acids.

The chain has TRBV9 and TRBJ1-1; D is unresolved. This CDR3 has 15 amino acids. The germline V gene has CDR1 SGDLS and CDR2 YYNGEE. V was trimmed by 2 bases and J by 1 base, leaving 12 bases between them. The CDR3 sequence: CASSVGYITNTEAFF. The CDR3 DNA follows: TGTGCCAGCAGCGTCGGGTACATCACGAACACTGAAGCTTTCTTT.

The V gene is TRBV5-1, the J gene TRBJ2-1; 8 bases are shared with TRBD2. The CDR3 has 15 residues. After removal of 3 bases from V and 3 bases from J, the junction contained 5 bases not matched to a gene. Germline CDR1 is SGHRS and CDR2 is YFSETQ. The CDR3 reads CASSWSSGYYNEQFF. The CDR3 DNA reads TGCGCCAGCAGCTGGTCTAGCGGGTACTACAATGAGCAGTTCTTC.

CDR3 amino acids: CSVEPRQGANRFGYTF. CDR3 in DNA: TGCAGCGTTGAGCCCCGACAGGGGGCAAATCGCTTCGGCTACACCTTC. The rearrangement joins TRBV29-1 to TRBJ1-2; 10 bases align to TRBD1. V lost 3 bases to trimming and J lost 8 bases; unmatched junction nucleotides: 15. From germline, CDR1 is SQVTM and CDR2 ANQGSEA. This CDR3 comprises 16 residues.

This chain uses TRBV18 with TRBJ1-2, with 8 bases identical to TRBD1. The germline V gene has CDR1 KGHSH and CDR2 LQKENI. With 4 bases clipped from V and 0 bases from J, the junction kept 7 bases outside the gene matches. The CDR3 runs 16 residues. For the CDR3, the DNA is TGTGCCAGCTCACTGGGGACAGGAACATCTAACTATGGCTACACCTTC. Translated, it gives CASSLGTGTSNYGYTF.

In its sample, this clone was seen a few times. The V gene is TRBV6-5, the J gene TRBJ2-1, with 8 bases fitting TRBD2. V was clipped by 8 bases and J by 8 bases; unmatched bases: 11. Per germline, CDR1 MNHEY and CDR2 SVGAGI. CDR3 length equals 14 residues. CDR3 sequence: CASQTGGPFHEQFF. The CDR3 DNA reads TGTGCCAGCCAGACGGGAGGGCCGTTCCATGAGCAGTTCTTC.

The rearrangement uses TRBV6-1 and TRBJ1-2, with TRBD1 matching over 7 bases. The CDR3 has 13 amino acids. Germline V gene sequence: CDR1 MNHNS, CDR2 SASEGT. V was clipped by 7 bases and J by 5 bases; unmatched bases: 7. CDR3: CASIQGQQYGYTF. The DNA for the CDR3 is TGTGCCAGCATCCAGGGACAGCAGTATGGCTACACCTTC.

CDR3 in DNA: TGTGCCAGCAGCGAGGAAGAGGGACAGGGCTACGAGCAGTACTTC. Translating gives CASSEEEGQGYEQYF. This chain joins TRBV2 and TRBJ2-7, with TRBD1 matching 9 bases. CDR1 and CDR2 from the germline V gene are SNHLY and FYNNEI. Trimming took 6 bases from V and 3 from J; bases not matched to a gene: 9. The CDR3 consists of 15 residues.

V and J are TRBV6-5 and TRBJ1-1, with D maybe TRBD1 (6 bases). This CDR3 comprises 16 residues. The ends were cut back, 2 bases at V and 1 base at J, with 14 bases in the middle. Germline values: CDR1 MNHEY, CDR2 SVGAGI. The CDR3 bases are TGTGCCAGCAGTTACGTGACAGGAGGAGGGAACACTGAAGCTTTCTTT. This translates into CASSYVTGGGNTEAFF.

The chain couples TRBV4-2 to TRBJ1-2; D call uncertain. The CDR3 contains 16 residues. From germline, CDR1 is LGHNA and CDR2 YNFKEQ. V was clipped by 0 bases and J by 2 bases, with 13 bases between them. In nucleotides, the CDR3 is TGTGCCAGCAGCCAAGATCGGAGAGGCCTCAACTATGGCTACACCTTC. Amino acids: CASSQDRRGLNYGYTF.

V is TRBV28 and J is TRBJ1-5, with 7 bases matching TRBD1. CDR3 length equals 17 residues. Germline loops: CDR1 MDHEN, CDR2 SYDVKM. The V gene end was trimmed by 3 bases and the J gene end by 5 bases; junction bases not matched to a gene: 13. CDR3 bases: TGTGCCAGCAGTTTTAACAGGGGCTCCCTCCCCGATCAGCCCCAGCATTTT. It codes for CASSFNRGSLPDQPQHF. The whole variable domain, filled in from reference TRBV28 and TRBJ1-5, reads DVKVTQSSRYLVKRTGEKVFLECVQDMDHENMFWYRQDPGLGLRLIYFSYDVKMKEKGDIPEGYSVSREKKERFSLILESASTNQTSMYLCASSFNRGSLPDQPQHFGDGTRLSIL.

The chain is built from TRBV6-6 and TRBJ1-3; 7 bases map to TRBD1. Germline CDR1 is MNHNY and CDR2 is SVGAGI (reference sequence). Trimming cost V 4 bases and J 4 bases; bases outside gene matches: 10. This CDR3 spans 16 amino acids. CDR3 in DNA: TGTGCCAGCAGTTCCGACTTCAGGGGGTCCGGAAACACCATATATTTT. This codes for CASSSDFRGSGNTIYF.